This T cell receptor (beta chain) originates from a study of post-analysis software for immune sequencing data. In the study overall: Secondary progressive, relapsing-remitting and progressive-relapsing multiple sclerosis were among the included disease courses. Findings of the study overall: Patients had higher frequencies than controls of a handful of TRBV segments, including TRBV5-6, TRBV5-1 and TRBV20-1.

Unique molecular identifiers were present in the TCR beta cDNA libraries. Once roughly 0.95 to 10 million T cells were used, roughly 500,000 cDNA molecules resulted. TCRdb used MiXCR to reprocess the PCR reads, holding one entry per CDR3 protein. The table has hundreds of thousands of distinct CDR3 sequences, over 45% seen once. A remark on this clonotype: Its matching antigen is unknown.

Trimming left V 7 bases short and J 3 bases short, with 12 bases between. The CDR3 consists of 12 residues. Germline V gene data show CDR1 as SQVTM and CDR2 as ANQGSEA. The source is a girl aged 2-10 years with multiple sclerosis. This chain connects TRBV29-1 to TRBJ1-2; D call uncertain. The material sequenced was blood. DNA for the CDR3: TGCAGCGCAACGGACCGGGACTATGGCTACACCTTC. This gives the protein CSATDRDYGYTF.